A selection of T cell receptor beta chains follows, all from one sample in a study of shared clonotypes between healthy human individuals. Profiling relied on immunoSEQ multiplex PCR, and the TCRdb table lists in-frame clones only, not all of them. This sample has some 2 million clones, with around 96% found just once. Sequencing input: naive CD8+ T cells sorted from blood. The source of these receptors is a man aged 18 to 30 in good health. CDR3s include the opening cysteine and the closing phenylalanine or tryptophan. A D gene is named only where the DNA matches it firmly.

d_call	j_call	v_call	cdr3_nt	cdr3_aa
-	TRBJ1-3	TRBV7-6	TGTGCCAGCAGCTTAGGGATGGGTCTGGGGGGCTCTGGAAACACCATATATTTT	CASSLGMGLGGSGNTIYF
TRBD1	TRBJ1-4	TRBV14	TGTGCCAGCAGCCAGACAGGGGAGGAAAAACTGTTTTTT	CASSQTGEEKLFF
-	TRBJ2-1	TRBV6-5	TGTGCCAGCAGTCGGGAAGGAGGCTACAATGAGCAGTTCTTC	CASSREGGYNEQFF
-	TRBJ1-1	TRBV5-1	TGCGCCAGCAGCTTGGTCTTCGAAGCCGGCAGAACTGAAGCTTTCTTT	CASSLVFEAGRTEAFF
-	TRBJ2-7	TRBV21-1	TGTGCCAGCAATACACCGGGACTAGCGGGAGGGGAGCGTGACGAGCAGTACTTC	CASNTPGLAGGERDEQYF
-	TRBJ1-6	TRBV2	TGTGCCAGCAGTGAACCAGGGTATAATTCACCCCTCCACTTT	CASSEPGYNSPLHF
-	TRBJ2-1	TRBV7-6	TGTGCCAGCAGCTCGGACACCTACAATGAGCAGTTCTTC	CASSSDTYNEQFF
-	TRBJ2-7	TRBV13	TGTGCCAGCAGCTTAGGCGGGATATACGAGCAGTACTTC	CASSLGGIYEQYF
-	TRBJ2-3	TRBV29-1	TGCAGCGGGGAGACAGGTTCGCTAGGCACAGATACGCAGTATTTT	CSGETGSLGTDTQYF
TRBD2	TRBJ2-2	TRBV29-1	TGCAGCGCCCAGGTCCCTCTAGCGGGGGCGAACACCGGGGAGCTGTTTTTT	CSAQVPLAGANTGELFF
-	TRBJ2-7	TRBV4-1	TGCGCCAGCAGCCAAGATAGGGCTTACCTCTCCTACGAGCAGTACTTC	CASSQDRAYLSYEQYF
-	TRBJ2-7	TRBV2	TGTGCCAGCAGTGAGAGGGACTCCCCTTACGAGCAGTACTTC	CASSERDSPYEQYF
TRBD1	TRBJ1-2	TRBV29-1	TGCAGCACCGACAGGGGAGGGAACTATGGCTACACCTTC	CSTDRGGNYGYTF
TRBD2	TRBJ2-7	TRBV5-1	TGCGCCAGCAGCTTGGCCTCGGGACTAGCGGGAACCTACGAGCAGTACTTC	CASSLASGLAGTYEQYF
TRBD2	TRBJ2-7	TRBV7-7	TGTGCTAGCAGCTTAGCTAGGAGCGGGAGGGTCTACGAGCAGTACTTC	CASSLARSGRVYEQYF
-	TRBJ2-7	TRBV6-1	TGTGCCAGCAGTGACGACAGAGTGAACGAGCAGTACTTC	CASSDDRVNEQYF
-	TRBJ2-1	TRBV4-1	TGCGCCAGCAGCCAAGATGGGGTGATAAATGAGCAGTTCTTC	CASSQDGVINEQFF
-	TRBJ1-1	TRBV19	TGTGCCAGTAGTGCAGCGGGCGGGACTGAAGCTTTCTTT	CASSAAGGTEAFF
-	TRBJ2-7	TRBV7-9	TGTGCCAGCAGCTCCCTTGACAGAATAGACTACGAGCAGTACTTC	CASSSLDRIDYEQYF
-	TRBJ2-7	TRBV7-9	TGTGCCAGCAGCCCTGGGCATTCCTACGAGCAGTACTTC	CASSPGHSYEQYF
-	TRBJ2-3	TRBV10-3	TGTGCCATCAGTGAGTGGGAGACCACAGATACGCAGTATTTT	CAISEWETTDTQYF
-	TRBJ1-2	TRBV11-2	TGTGCCAGCAGCTTTACCGGGATCGACTATGGCTACACCTTC	CASSFTGIDYGYTF
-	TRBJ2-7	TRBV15	TGTGCCGCCGGGGACACCTACGAGCAGTACTTC	CAAGDTYEQYF
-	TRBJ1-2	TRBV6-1	TGTGCCAGCAGTGAAGGGGTGGGCTATGGCTACACCTTC	CASSEGVGYGYTF
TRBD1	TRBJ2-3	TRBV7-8	TGTGCCAGCAGCACGAGGACAGGGGACCCAGATACGCAGTATTTT	CASSTRTGDPDTQYF
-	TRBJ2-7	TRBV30	TGTGCCTGGAGCTCCGGAGGCGAGCAGTACTTC	CAWSSGGEQYF